The 8 T cell receptor beta chains presented below share a single source sample, sequenced in a study of shared clonotypes between healthy human individuals. Sequenced by immunoSEQ multiplex PCR; TCRdb stores in-frame clones only, minus some. The table has some 380,000 clones, 90% to 98% seen once; the top ten hold about 0.32%. Material for sequencing was memory CD8+ T cells sorted from blood. Indicated subset: CD45RO+ cells pooled with CCR7-negative TemRA cells. Receptor source: a man aged 30 to 45 in good health.

V is TRBV30 and J is TRBJ2-7, with D hard to call. V was clipped by 2 bases and J by 7 bases, with 9 bases between them. CDR3 length: 11 residues. In germline, CDR1 is GTSNPN, CDR2 SVGIG (reference sequence). CDR3 loop: CAWSRRTEQYF. In DNA form, the CDR3 reads TGTGCCTGGAGTCGCCGGACGGAGCAGTACTTC.

The gene calls are TRBV7-9 and TRBJ2-7; the D is unclear. This CDR3 comprises 11 residues. Germline CDR1 is SEHNR and CDR2 is FQNEAQ (reference sequence). V gave up 1 base and J gave up 12 bases, with 10 bases separating them. This CDR3 is CASSLGRLLYF. Here the CDR3 DNA reads TGTGCCAGCAGCTTAGGGAGACTTTTGTACTTC. Filled out from reference TRBV7-9 and TRBJ2-7, the complete variable domain reads DTGVSQNPRHKITKRGQNVTFRCDPISEHNRLYWYRQTLGQGPEFLTYFQNEAQLEKSRLLSDRFSAERPKGSFSTLEIQRTEQGDSAMYLCASSLGRLLYFGPGTRLTVT.

This clone came up once. The chain employs TRBV28 and TRBJ2-1, with D unresolved. The CDR3 contains 14 residues. V was pared by 3 bases and J by 6 bases, with 12 bases between. Per germline, CDR1 MDHEN and CDR2 SYDVKM. The CDR3 is CASSFMPLGNEQFF. CDR3 coding DNA: TGTGCCAGCAGTTTTATGCCTCTCGGCAATGAGCAGTTCTTC.

The V and J genes are TRBV2 and TRBJ2-7; possibly TRBD1 for D (5 bases). There are 15 residues in the CDR3. The germline V and J ends were trimmed by 7 bases and 2 bases, with 18 bases remaining between them. Per the germline V gene, CDR1 is SNHLY and CDR2 is FYNNEI. CDR3 region: CASKNSRQSAYEQYF. DNA for the CDR3: TGTGCCAGCAAGAACTCAAGACAGAGCGCCTACGAGCAGTACTTC.

The chain combines TRBV5-1 with TRBJ1-4; possibly TRBD1 for D (5 bases). The CDR3 covers 15 residues. Per germline, CDR1 SGHRS and CDR2 YFSETQ. V dropped 1 base and J dropped 5 bases, with 12 bases sitting between them. The CDR3, as DNA: TGCGCCAGCAGCTTGAGCGCGGGGGAGAATGAAAAACTGTTTTTT. Translating gives CASSLSAGENEKLFF.

This rearrangement joins TRBV5-1 to TRBJ1-4; the match to TRBD1 covers 8 bases. CDR3 length: 15 amino acids. Germline V CDR1 and CDR2: SGHRS, YFSETQ. With 4 bases clipped from V and 8 bases from J, the junction kept 10 bases outside the gene matches. In nucleotides, the CDR3 is TGCGCCAGCAGCGCCCGGACAGGGACGGGAGAAAAACTGTTTTTT. Its protein is CASSARTGTGEKLFF.

This chain connects TRBV6-6 to TRBJ2-1, with unresolved D. This CDR3 is built from 13 residues. The germline CDR1 and CDR2 sequences are MNHNY and SVGAGI (reference sequence). Trimming left V 7 bases short and J 0 bases short, with 7 bases between. The CDR3 DNA is TGTGCCAGCAACGGAGTCTCCTACAATGAGCAGTTCTTC. This codes for CASNGVSYNEQFF.

The chain recombines TRBV5-1 with TRBJ2-5; the match to TRBD2 covers 9 bases. CDR3 size: 15 residues. CDR1 is SGHRS and CDR2 is YFSETQ in the germline V gene. J lost 5 bases, V lost 2 bases, and 7 bases had no gene match. Here the CDR3 DNA reads TGCGCCAGCAGCTTCATAGCGGGAGTCTTTGAGACCCAGTACTTC. It translates to CASSFIAGVFETQYF.